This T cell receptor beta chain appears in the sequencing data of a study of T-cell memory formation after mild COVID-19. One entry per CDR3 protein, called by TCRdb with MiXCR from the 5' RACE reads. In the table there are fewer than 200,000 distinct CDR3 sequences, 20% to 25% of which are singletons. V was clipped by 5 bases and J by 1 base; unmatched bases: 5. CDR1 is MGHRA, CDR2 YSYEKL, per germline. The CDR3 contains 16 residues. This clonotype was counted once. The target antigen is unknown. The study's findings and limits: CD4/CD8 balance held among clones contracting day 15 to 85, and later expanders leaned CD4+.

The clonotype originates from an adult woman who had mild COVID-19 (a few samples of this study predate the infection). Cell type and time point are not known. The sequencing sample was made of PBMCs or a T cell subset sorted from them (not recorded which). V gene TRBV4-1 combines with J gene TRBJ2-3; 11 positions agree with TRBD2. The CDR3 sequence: CASSSLAGDRTDTQYF. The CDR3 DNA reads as TGCGCCAGCAGCTCACTAGCGGGGGATCGCACAGATACGCAGTATTTT.